This TCR beta chain was captured by sequencing in a study of OX40 agonist ivuxolimab in advanced cancers. Germline assignment: CDR1 SGHAT and CDR2 FQNNGV. The CDR3 covers 12 residues. V was clipped by 4 bases and J by 5 bases, with 8 bases between them. A single count supports this clone. Its cognate antigen is unknown. Method: immunoSEQ multiplex PCR; TCRdb's copy keeps in-frame clones and lacks some. The data show 42,000 or so clones, with 85% to 90% seen just once and about 4.7% held by the top ten. Notes on the study in general: The study found among the lowest clonal expansion in partial responders at 0.1-3.0 mg/kg.

The V call is TRBV11-2, the J call TRBJ2-5; D gene uncertain. The material sequenced was CD4+ or CD8+ T cells sorted from blood, taken in a trial of the OX40 agonist ivuxolimab. The receptor's source is an adult with an advanced solid tumor such as melanoma, head and neck, liver or kidney cancer. This chain's CDR3 is CASSSVLETQYF. CDR3 nucleotides: TGTGCCAGCAGCTCCGTGCTGGAGACCCAGTACTTC. The full variable domain, in which reference TRBV11-2 and TRBJ2-5 provide the parts outside the CDR3, is EAGVAQSPRYKIIEKRQSVAFWCNPISGHATLYWYQQILGQGPKLLIQFQNNGVVDDSQLPKDRFSAERLKGVDSTLKIQPAKLEDSAVYLCASSSVLETQYFGPGTRLLVL.